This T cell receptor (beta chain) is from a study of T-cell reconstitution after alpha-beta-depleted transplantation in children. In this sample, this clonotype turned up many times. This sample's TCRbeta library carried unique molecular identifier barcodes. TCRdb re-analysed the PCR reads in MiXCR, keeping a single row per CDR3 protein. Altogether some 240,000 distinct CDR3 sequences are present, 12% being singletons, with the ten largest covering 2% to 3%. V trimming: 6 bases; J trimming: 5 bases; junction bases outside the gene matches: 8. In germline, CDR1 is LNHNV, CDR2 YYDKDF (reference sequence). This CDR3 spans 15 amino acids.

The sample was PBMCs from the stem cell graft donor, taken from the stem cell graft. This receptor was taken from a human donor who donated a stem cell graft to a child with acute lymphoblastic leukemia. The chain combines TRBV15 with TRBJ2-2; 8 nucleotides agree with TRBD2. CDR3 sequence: CATRGAGELTGELFF. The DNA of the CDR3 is TGTGCCACCAGGGGAGCGGGAGAGCTAACCGGGGAGCTGTTTTTT.